Listed below are T cell receptor beta chains from one sample, sequenced in a study of cytomegalovirus exposure and HLA in healthy donors. TCRdb keeps only in-frame clones here, not all; method: immunoSEQ multiplex PCR. The sample has more than 90,000 clones, approximately 70% seen once; the top ten hold 2.5% to 3%. Sequenced material: PBMCs. Receptors originate from a man aged 45 to 65 in good health and CMV-seronegative. CDR3s include the opening cysteine and the closing phenylalanine or tryptophan. The order of the fields is D gene, J gene, clone size, V gene, CDR3 length, CDR3 DNA, CDR3 protein. D genes are given only for firm matches. Only some rows state a clone size, as once, few, many or a class for expanded clones.

TRBD1 | TRBJ2-6 | NA | TRBV5-4 | 16 | TGTGCCAGCAGCCGGGACAGGGGCCATGGGGCCAACGTCCTGACTTTC | CASSRDRGHGANVLTF
NA | TRBJ2-3 | NA | TRBV7-9 | 11 | TGTGCCAGCCGGGATCCAGATACGCAGTATTTT | CASRDPDTQYF
TRBD1 | TRBJ2-1 | NA | TRBV10-2 | 14 | TGCGCCAGCCGAAACAGGGGGCCATACAATGAGCAGTTCTTC | CASRNRGPYNEQFF
TRBD2 | TRBJ2-5 | NA | TRBV2 | 16 | TGTGCCAGCAGTGAATATTCACTAGCGGGAGGAGGGACCCAGTACTTC | CASSEYSLAGGGTQYF
NA | TRBJ2-5 | few | TRBV6-5 | 13 | TGTGCCAGCAGCCAACCGGGAATAGAGACCCAGTACTTC | CASSQPGIETQYF
NA | TRBJ1-6 | NA | TRBV6-5 | 15 | TGTGCCAGCAGTCCCCAGTTTGGGCGGGAGTCACCCCTCCACTTT | CASSPQFGRESPLHF
NA | TRBJ1-1 | few | TRBV11-2 | 13 | TGTGCCAGCAGCTTGCAGGGCCCAACTGAAGCTTTCTTT | CASSLQGPTEAFF
TRBD2 | TRBJ2-3 | NA | TRBV7-3 | 16 | TGTGCCAGCAGCCCGACTAGCGGGGCTTCCACAGATACGCAGTATTTT | CASSPTSGASTDTQYF
NA | TRBJ1-2 | NA | TRBV5-1 | 13 | TGCGCCAGCAGGAACTTCCCGGCGGATGGCTACACCTTC | CASRNFPADGYTF
NA | TRBJ1-6 | NA | TRBV29-1 | 17 | TGCAGCGTTGAACCTAACAGGACAGCCTCCTATAATTCACCCCTCCACTTT | CSVEPNRTASYNSPLHF
NA | TRBJ2-3 | NA | TRBV9 | 15 | TGTGCCAGCAGCGTAGTTCAAGCGGAAGCAGATACGCAGTATTTT | CASSVVQAEADTQYF
TRBD1 | TRBJ1-3 | few | TRBV27 | 14 | TGTGCCAGCAGACGGGACAGGGCTGGAAACACCATATATTTT | CASRRDRAGNTIYF
NA | TRBJ1-5 | few | TRBV6-5 | 15 | TGTGCCAGCAGGCTAGAGCGGAATAGCAATCAGCCCCAGCATTTT | CASRLERNSNQPQHF
NA | TRBJ2-1 | few | TRBV19 | 11 | TGTGCCAGTAGTCACTACAATGAGCAGTTCTTC | CASSHYNEQFF
NA | TRBJ2-4 | NA | TRBV10-3 | 14 | TGTGCCATCAATACAGGGAATCCCAAAAACATTCAGTACTTC | CAINTGNPKNIQYF
NA | TRBJ1-1 | once | TRBV9 | 14 | TGTGCCAGCAGCCTGGCGGGTCTGGACACTGAAGCTTTCTTT | CASSLAGLDTEAFF
NA | TRBJ2-7 | NA | TRBV2 | 13 | TGTGCCAGCGTCCGGGACACCTACTACGAGCAGTACTTC | CASVRDTYYEQYF
NA | TRBJ1-6 | NA | TRBV7-3 | 13 | TGTGCCAGCAGCTCCGTACGAGATTCACCCCTCCACTTT | CASSSVRDSPLHF
TRBD2 | TRBJ2-7 | NA | TRBV7-2 | 13 | TGTGCCAGCAGCTCTCAGGGAGGGGACGAGCAGTACTTC | CASSSQGGDEQYF
NA | TRBJ2-3 | NA | TRBV5-1 | 15 | TGCGCCAGCAGCTTGTTAGGTTTGGGCCCAGATACGCAGTATTTT | CASSLLGLGPDTQYF
TRBD2 | TRBJ2-1 | few | TRBV29-1 | 14 | TGCAGCGTTGGTAGCGGGAGGCCCCGGGGTGAGCAGTTCTTC | CSVGSGRPRGEQFF
TRBD2 | TRBJ2-1 | NA | TRBV5-1 | 16 | TGCGCCAGCAGCTATTCCGGGACTAGTGGGGGCAATGAGCAGTTCTTC | CASSYSGTSGGNEQFF
TRBD2 | TRBJ2-1 | NA | TRBV30 | 16 | TGTGCCTGGATACCGAATAATAGCGGGGAGTACAATGAGCAGTTCTTC | CAWIPNNSGEYNEQFF
NA | TRBJ1-1 | NA | TRBV6-5 | 15 | TGTGCCAGCAGCACCTACGGGGGGTCGGGGACTGAAGCTTTCTTT | CASSTYGGSGTEAFF
NA | TRBJ2-3 | few | TRBV5-5 | 16 | TGTGCCAGCAGCTACAGGGTAGCCTCTAGCACAGATACGCAGTATTTT | CASSYRVASSTDTQYF
NA | TRBJ1-2 | NA | TRBV9 | 13 | TGTGCCAGCAGCGTAGTACCAGGCACCGGCTACACCTTC | CASSVVPGTGYTF
TRBD1 | TRBJ1-1 | NA | TRBV7-3 | 14 | TGTGCCAGCAGCGCATCAGGGGGGCCCACTGAAGCTTTCTTT | CASSASGGPTEAFF
TRBD1 | TRBJ2-7 | NA | TRBV5-4 | 16 | TGTGCCAGCAGCTTGGCCGGGACAGGGGGATTCCACGAGCAGTACTTC | CASSLAGTGGFHEQYF
TRBD1 | TRBJ1-4 | NA | TRBV9 | 16 | TGTGCCAGCAGCGCCGCTTGGACAGGGAGTAATGAAAAACTGTTTTTT | CASSAAWTGSNEKLFF
TRBD1 | TRBJ2-2 | once | TRBV27 | 15 | TGTGCCAGCAGTCGACAGGGGGGGAACACCGGGGAGCTGTTTTTT | CASSRQGGNTGELFF
NA | TRBJ1-1 | few | TRBV18 | 13 | TGTGCCAGCTCACCCCGGGTTCCTTCCGAAGCTTTCTTT | CASSPRVPSEAFF
TRBD1 | TRBJ2-7 | few | TRBV5-6 | 14 | TGTGCCAGCAGCCGGGGACAGACTGGTTACGAGCAGTACTTC | CASSRGQTGYEQYF
NA | TRBJ2-6 | NA | TRBV6-1 | 16 | TGTGCCAGCAGTGCCCTCCGGGGAGCCGGGGCCAACGTCCTGACTTTC | CASSALRGAGANVLTF
TRBD1 | TRBJ1-4 | NA | TRBV18 | 15 | TGTGCCAGCTCACCACCGGGGACAGGGAATGAAAAACTGTTTTTT | CASSPPGTGNEKLFF
NA | TRBJ1-5 | medium-sized | TRBV5-6 | 12 | TGTGCCAGCAATGTAATCAATCAGCCCCAGCATTTT | CASNVINQPQHF
TRBD1 | TRBJ1-2 | few | TRBV7-6 | 13 | TGTGCCAGCAGCTGGACAGGGGGTTATGGCTACACCTTC | CASSWTGGYGYTF
NA | TRBJ1-5 | NA | TRBV28 | 16 | TGTGCCAGCAGTTTACCCCCAGGGTCGGTCCATCAGCCCCAGCATTTT | CASSLPPGSVHQPQHF
TRBD1 | TRBJ1-1 | NA | TRBV15 | 17 | TGTGCCACCAGCAGAGAAGTCGGACAGGGATATAACACTGAAGCTTTCTTT | CATSREVGQGYNTEAFF
NA | TRBJ2-7 | NA | TRBV5-6 | 14 | TGTGCCAGCAGCTCAGGGCCAGGGGGGTACGAGCAGTACTTC | CASSSGPGGYEQYF
NA | TRBJ2-4 | NA | TRBV4-3 | 16 | TGCGCCAGCAGCCAATCCTGGGACTTAGCCAAAAACATTCAGTACTTC | CASSQSWDLAKNIQYF
NA | TRBJ1-1 | NA | TRBV30 | 12 | TGTGCCTGGAGCGGAGTGGCGGATGAAGCTTTCTTT | CAWSGVADEAFF
TRBD1 | TRBJ2-2 | NA | TRBV7-7 | 15 | TGTGCTAGCAGCAGTTCCGGGACAGACACCGGGGAGCTGTTTTTT | CASSSSGTDTGELFF
NA | TRBJ2-2 | few | TRBV18 | 16 | TGTGCCAGCTCACCACGAACAGCTACGAACACCGGGGAGCTGTTTTTT | CASSPRTATNTGELFF
TRBD2 | TRBJ2-2 | NA | TRBV4-3 | 16 | TGCGCCAGCAGCCAAGAGAGCGGGAGTTTTCCCGGGGAGCTGTTTTTT | CASSQESGSFPGELFF
TRBD1 | TRBJ2-1 | NA | TRBV5-4 | 13 | TGTGCCAGCAGCCTCGGACAGGGCAATGAGCAGTTCTTC | CASSLGQGNEQFF
TRBD1 | TRBJ2-2 | once | TRBV7-9 | 16 | TGTGCCAGCAGCTTACTTGACAGGGGGCCGACCGGGGAGCTGTTTTTT | CASSLLDRGPTGELFF
NA | TRBJ2-1 | once | TRBV5-1 | 12 | TGCGCCAGCACCGGCTCCTACAATGAGCAGTTCTTC | CASTGSYNEQFF
TRBD1 | TRBJ1-4 | few | TRBV7-9 | 14 | TGTGCCAGCAGCTACGGACAGGGTCTCGAAAAACTGTTTTTT | CASSYGQGLEKLFF
NA | TRBJ2-1 | NA | TRBV5-6 | 14 | TGTGCCAGCAGCTTATCCCCTACGGGCAATGAGCAGTTCTTC | CASSLSPTGNEQFF
TRBD1 | TRBJ1-2 | few | TRBV4-2 | 15 | TGTGCCAGCAGCCAAGACCCGACAGGGAGCTATGGCTACACCTTC | CASSQDPTGSYGYTF